This TCR beta chain came from a study of vaccination effects on CD4 cells after COVID-19 (dated by TCRdb to between 2022 and 2023). Concerning the study at large: To identify antigen-specific CD4+ T cell clonotypes by their expansion, the ViraFEST assay first stimulated PBMC with viral peptide pools and then applied TCR sequencing. Participants received two doses of either the BNT162b2 or the mRNA-1273 mRNA SARS-CoV-2 vaccine. The study compared SARS-CoV-2 spike-specific CD4+ TCR repertoires before and after mRNA vaccination in COVID-19 convalescent patients and infection-naive vaccine recipients. Approximately 2 million PBMC per well were cultured in IMDM with around 5% human AB serum, 8.5 to 10 IU/ml IL-2 and gentamicin, plus 10 ug/ml peptides. Cultures from other donors in the study were sequenced using the Oncomine TCR Beta short-read assay on an Illumina iSeq 100. The full study included 10 to 11 COVID-19 convalescent patients and a few SARS-CoV-2-naive healthy vaccine recipients.

After more than nine days of culture, CD4+ T cells were isolated with the EasySep CD4+ T cell isolation kit. Healthy vaccine recipients had no prior SARS-CoV-2 infection, confirmed by negative nucleocapsid antibodies before and after vaccination. On days 3 and 7, half of the culture medium was replaced with fresh IL-2-containing medium. Unless noted otherwise, every peptide stimulation condition was cultured in triplicate wells. PBMC were separated from whole blood using Ficoll-Paque Plus gradient centrifugation and were then either cryopreserved at -140C or used fresh. The QIAamp micro DNA kit was used to extract genomic DNA from the cultured CD4+ T cells. Beyond this particular receptor, the publication reports: The study was limited by a small number of convalescent patients and lacked early post-infection timepoints. Among healthy vaccine recipients, nearly all vaccine-induced clones were SARS-CoV-2 mono-reactive, and just 1 of 255 was cross-reactive with common cold coronaviruses. Marked clonal contraction was observed in both infection-induced and vaccine-induced clones at late post-vaccination timepoints, consistent with waning T cell responses.

Regarding this clone: No cognate antigen has been identified for it. No clone much larger than this one lies a single base away; base qualities are absent.

CDR1 and CDR2, looked up from the germline V gene, are MGHRA and YSYEKL. The junction carries 10 bases between V and J, which are trimmed by 0 bases and 8 bases respectively. The CDR3 measures 13 amino acids from cysteine to phenylalanine. Of the read, only the CDR3 DNA is kept; its 39 bases are in frame from base 1. Receptors were amplified or captured by the immunoSEQ multiplex PCR assay. TCR beta CDR3 sequencing was performed on DNA from the cultured, isolated CD4+ T cells. Under the source paper's analysis protocol: The analysis removed non-productive TCR sequences, trimmed reads to the CDR3 region, and retained only CDR3s that were 7 or more amino acids long. Antigen-specific clonotypes were identified with the MANAFEST web app by comparing expansion in peptide wells against reference cultures. To be called positive, a clone needed expansion at FDR<0.05 compared with the reference and with all other wells, an odds ratio greater than 5, and a frequency greater than 0.1% in two replicate wells. A clonotype was defined as cross-reactive if the clonotype was significantly expanded both in SARS-CoV-2 spike wells and in at least one common cold coronavirus spike condition. CDR3 similarity was assessed by Levenshtein distance with the stringdist R package, and unrooted trees were built with ape in R 3.6.1. TCRdb retrieved this table from immuneACCESS and kept in-frame rearrangements only. Not all clones are present; in checked studies, unresolved V genes account for under half, and no reason is known for the remainder. That table furnishes V, J and clone size, whereas the DNA furnished D and trimming. Within this sample are 37,000 or so clones, with around 63% of them counted one time only. Around 3.8% of the sample lies in the top ten.

The sequence is built from TRBV4-1 and TRBJ1-2, with no confidently assigned D gene. This clonotype was obtained from a human donor who received a COVID-19 vaccine. The starting material was CD4+ T cells from PBMCs cultured without peptide, obtained before COVID-19 vaccination. CDR3 protein: CASSQDPKGGYTF. The DNA sequence follows: TGCGCCAGCAGCCAAGATCCGAAAGGGGGCTACACCTTC.